What follows are 6 T cell receptor beta chains derived from one specimen sequenced in a study of control samples from healthy donors and cancer patients. Data came from immunoSEQ multiplex PCR; TCRdb stores just in-frame clones and leaves some out. The ten most abundant clones cover roughly 2% of a sample with fewer than 200,000 clones. Sequencing input: blood. The source is a woman aged 25 to 39 in good health.

V usage is TRBV7-9 and J usage is TRBJ1-3; 8 nucleotides line up with TRBD1. The CDR3 loop spans 18 amino acids. CDR1 and CDR2 (germline): SEHNR, FQNEAQ (reference sequence). The trim removed 2 bases at V and 6 bases at J, leaving 15 bases unmatched. The chain's CDR3 is CASSLRDRAGGQLNTIYF. The CDR3 DNA reads TGTGCCAGCAGCTTACGAGACCGAGCAGGGGGCCAGTTAAACACCATATATTTT.

The chain uses TRBV5-1 and TRBJ2-3; D may be TRBD1 (5 bases). V was clipped by 0 bases and J by 1 base, with 12 bases between them. Germline V gives CDR1 SGHRS, CDR2 YFSETQ. The CDR3 consists of 16 residues. Here the CDR3 reads CASSLGVWGGTDTQYF. The CDR3 nucleotides are TGCGCCAGCAGCTTGGGAGTGTGGGGCGGCACAGATACGCAGTATTTT.

Here the CDR3 reads CASSLETAFYGYTF. In DNA form, the CDR3 reads TGTGCCAGCAGCTTAGAGACAGCCTTCTATGGCTACACCTTC. This sequence joins TRBV7-9 and TRBJ1-2; D perhaps matches TRBD1 (5 bases). V gave up 1 base and J gave up 4 bases, with 10 bases separating them. Germline V gene sequence: CDR1 SEHNR, CDR2 FQNEAQ (reference sequence). The CDR3 length is 14 residues.

The chain uses TRBV6-2 or TRBV6-3 and TRBJ2-7; TRBD1 agrees at 8 bases. The CDR3 has 18 residues. Germline V lookup: CDR1 MNHEY, CDR2 SVGEGT. The J segment lost 4 bases and the V segment lost 4 bases, leaving 18 bases of the junction unmatched. The CDR3 sequence: CASSFPLGRGTGLYEQYF. The DNA for the CDR3 is TGTGCCAGCAGTTTCCCCCTGGGCCGCGGGACAGGCCTTTACGAGCAGTACTTC.

The V call is TRBV19, the J call TRBJ1-5; D uncertain. Germline V gene lookup returns CDR1 LNHDA and CDR2 SQIVND (reference sequence). Trimming cost V 7 bases and J 3 bases, with 7 bases left between them. The CDR3 is made up of 12 amino acids. The CDR3 protein is CASKVSNQPQHF. The CDR3 DNA reads as TGTGCCAGTAAAGTCTCCAATCAGCCCCAGCATTTT.

V and J are TRBV27 and TRBJ2-7, with 9 bases lining up with TRBD1. This CDR3 is built from 13 residues. Trimming at V came to 3 bases and at J to 3 bases, leaving 0 bases not matched to a gene. CDR1 and CDR2 (germline): MNHEY, SMNVEV (reference sequence). The CDR3 region has the DNA TGTGCCAGCAGTTTGACAGGGGGCTACGAGCAGTACTTC. Its protein is CASSLTGGYEQYF.